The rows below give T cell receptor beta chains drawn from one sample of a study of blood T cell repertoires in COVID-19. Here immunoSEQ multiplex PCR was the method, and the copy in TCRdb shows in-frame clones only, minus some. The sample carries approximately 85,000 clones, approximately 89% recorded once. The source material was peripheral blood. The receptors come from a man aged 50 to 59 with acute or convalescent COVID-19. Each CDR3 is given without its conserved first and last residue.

CDR3 protein: ASSLEWGEETQY
J gene: TRBJ2-5
V gene: TRBV7-9

CDR3 protein: ASSVIDENTEAF
J gene: TRBJ1-1
V gene: TRBV5-1

CDR3 protein: ASSQRLAGAQETQY
J gene: TRBJ2-5
V gene: TRBV28

CDR3 protein: ASSTGVANYGYT
J gene: TRBJ1-2
V gene: TRBV7-9

CDR3 protein: ASSVGARRNQPQH
J gene: TRBJ1-5
V gene: TRBV28

CDR3 protein: AWKRTGDTGELF
J gene: TRBJ2-2
V gene: TRBV30

CDR3 protein: ASSLEPSGSPGTDTQY
J gene: TRBJ2-3
V gene: TRBV5-6

CDR3 protein: ATSLGGQGTDTQY
J gene: TRBJ2-3
V gene: TRBV24-1

CDR3 protein: ASSSRTANSPLH
J gene: TRBJ1-6
V gene: TRBV7-2

CDR3 protein: ASSVGPMGGGNNEQF
J gene: TRBJ2-1
V gene: TRBV9

CDR3 protein: ASSHVPARGYGHT
J gene: TRBJ1-2
V gene: TRBV4-2

CDR3 protein: ASSSGLAGVSYNEQF
J gene: TRBJ2-1
V gene: TRBV13

CDR3 protein: ASSPNLRDQETQY
J gene: TRBJ2-5
V gene: TRBV3-1/TRBV3-2

CDR3 protein: ASSLGEGQGGESNQPQH
J gene: TRBJ1-5
V gene: TRBV5-1

CDR3 protein: ASRVQGSDQPQH
J gene: TRBJ1-5
V gene: TRBV5-6

CDR3 protein: ASRLGTAHLY
J gene: TRBJ2-3
V gene: TRBV6-5

CDR3 protein: ASSFGTSDTQY
J gene: TRBJ2-3
V gene: TRBV7-9

CDR3 protein: ASSLGSGPAQETQY
J gene: TRBJ2-5
V gene: TRBV5-4

CDR3 protein: ASSQGIRTGTTEAF
J gene: TRBJ1-1
V gene: TRBV3-1/TRBV3-2

CDR3 protein: ASSPPQIRETQY
J gene: TRBJ2-5
V gene: TRBV5-1

CDR3 protein: ASSLLQGSTDTQY
J gene: TRBJ2-3
V gene: TRBV7-9

CDR3 protein: ASSPNKGAETQY
J gene: TRBJ2-5
V gene: TRBV18

CDR3 protein: ASSSQGFSGEKLF
J gene: TRBJ1-4
V gene: TRBV28

CDR3 protein: ASSQIQGANYGYT
J gene: TRBJ1-2
V gene: TRBV4-1

CDR3 protein: ASREREGQAQF
J gene: TRBJ2-1
V gene: TRBV7-9

CDR3 protein: ASSFQTGLNEKLF
J gene: TRBJ1-4
V gene: TRBV19

CDR3 protein: ASSYFGQSSGNTIY
J gene: TRBJ1-3
V gene: TRBV6-6

CDR3 protein: AIRTGENYGYT
J gene: TRBJ1-2
V gene: TRBV28

CDR3 protein: ASSERTSGHNEQF
J gene: TRBJ2-1
V gene: TRBV10-1

CDR3 protein: ASSIGMGTDTQY
J gene: TRBJ2-3
V gene: TRBV19

CDR3 protein: ASSQWGPSYNSPLH
J gene: TRBJ1-6
V gene: TRBV4-1

CDR3 protein: ASRDSKNTEAF
J gene: TRBJ1-1
V gene: TRBV6-6